This T cell receptor beta chain was identified in a study of T cell repertoires in cytomegalovirus infection. In the study overall: Through public TCR beta signatures, both CMV infection and matching HLA type were indicated.

The CDR3 consists of 14 residues. Germline V gene sequence: CDR1 SNHLY, CDR2 FYNNEI. V gave up 5 bases and J gave up 1 base, with 9 bases separating them. TCRdb re-called the reads through MiXCR, storing one row per CDR3 protein. The table lists under 150,000 distinct CDR3 sequences, roughly 9% of them singletons. Study observations and caveats: The study identified carriers of CMV plus the relevant HLA from cumulative public TCR beta family frequency. Within the response measured ex vivo, HLA-C-restricted CMV-specific TCR beta clonotypes were dominant.

The table lists this clonotype with many counts. Its antigen is not known. The gene calls are TRBV2 and TRBJ1-5; D call uncertain. The source material was PBMCs. This TCR was recovered from a human donor in good health (CMV status not recorded). Some clones in this sample may be carry-over from other donors' samples. The DNA of the CDR3 is TGTGCCAGCAGTCGGGGAGGGAGCAATCAGCCCCAGCATTTT. Translating gives CASSRGGSNQPQHF.